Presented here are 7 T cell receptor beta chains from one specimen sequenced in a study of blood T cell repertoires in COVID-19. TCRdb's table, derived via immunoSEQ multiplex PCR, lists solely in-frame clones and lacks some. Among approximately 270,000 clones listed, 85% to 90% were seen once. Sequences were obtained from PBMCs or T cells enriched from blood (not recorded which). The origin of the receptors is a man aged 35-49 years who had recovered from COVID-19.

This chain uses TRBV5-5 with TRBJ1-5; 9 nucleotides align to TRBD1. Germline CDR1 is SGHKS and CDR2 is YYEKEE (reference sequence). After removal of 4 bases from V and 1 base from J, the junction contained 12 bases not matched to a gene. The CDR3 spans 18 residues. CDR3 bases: TGTGCCAGCAGCCCTGGACAGGGGCAGGTTAGGAGCAATCAGCCCCAGCATTTT. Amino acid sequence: CASSPGQGQVRSNQPQHF.

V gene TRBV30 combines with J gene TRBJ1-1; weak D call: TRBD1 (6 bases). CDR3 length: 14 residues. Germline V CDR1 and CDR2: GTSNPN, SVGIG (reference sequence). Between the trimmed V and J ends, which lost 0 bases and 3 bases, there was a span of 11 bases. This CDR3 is CAWSVGGTYTEAFF. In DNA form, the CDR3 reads TGTGCCTGGAGTGTGGGGGGGACATACACTGAAGCTTTCTTT.

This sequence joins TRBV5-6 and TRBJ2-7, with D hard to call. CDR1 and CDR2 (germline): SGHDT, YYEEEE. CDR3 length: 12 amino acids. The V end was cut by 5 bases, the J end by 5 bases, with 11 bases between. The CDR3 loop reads CASSFPSHEQYF. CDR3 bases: TGTGCCAGCAGTTTTCCGTCCCACGAGCAGTACTTC.

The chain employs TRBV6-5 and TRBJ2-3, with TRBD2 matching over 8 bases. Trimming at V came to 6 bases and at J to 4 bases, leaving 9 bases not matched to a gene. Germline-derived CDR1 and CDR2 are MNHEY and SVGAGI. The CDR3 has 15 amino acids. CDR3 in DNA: TGTGCCAGCAGCAAGACTAGCGTAGGCTCAGATACGCAGTATTTT. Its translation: CASSKTSVGSDTQYF.

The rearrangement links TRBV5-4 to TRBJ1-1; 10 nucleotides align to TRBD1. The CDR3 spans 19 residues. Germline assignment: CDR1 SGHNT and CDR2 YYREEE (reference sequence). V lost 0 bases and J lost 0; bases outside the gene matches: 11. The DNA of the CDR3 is TGTGCCAGCAGCTTGGGGGGGACAGGGGTTCCGCCAATGAACACTGAAGCTTTCTTT. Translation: CASSLGGTGVPPMNTEAFF.

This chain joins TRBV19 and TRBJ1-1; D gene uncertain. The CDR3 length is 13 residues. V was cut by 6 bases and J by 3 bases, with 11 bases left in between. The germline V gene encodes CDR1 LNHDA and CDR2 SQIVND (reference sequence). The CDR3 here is CASRPSSHTEAFF. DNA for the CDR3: TGTGCCAGTAGGCCGAGTTCACACACTGAAGCTTTCTTT.

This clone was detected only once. This chain's CDR3 is CASLREGNTEAFF. CDR3 nucleotides: TGTGCCAGCCTCAGGGAGGGGAACACTGAAGCTTTCTTT. V usage is TRBV2 and J usage is TRBJ1-1; D is possibly TRBD1 (5 bases). CDR1 is SNHLY, CDR2 FYNNEI, per germline. Trimming stripped 8 bases from V and 1 base from J, with 11 bases between. The CDR3 is 13 residues long.